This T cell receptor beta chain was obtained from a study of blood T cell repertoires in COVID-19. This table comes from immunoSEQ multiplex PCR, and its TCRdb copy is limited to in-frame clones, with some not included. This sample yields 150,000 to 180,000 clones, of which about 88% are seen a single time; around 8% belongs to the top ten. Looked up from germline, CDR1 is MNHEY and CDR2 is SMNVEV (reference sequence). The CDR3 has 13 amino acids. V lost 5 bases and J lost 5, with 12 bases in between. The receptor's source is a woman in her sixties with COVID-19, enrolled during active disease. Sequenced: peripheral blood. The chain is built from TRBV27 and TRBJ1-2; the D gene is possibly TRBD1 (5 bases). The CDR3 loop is CASSPAGGYGYTF. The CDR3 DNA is TGTGCCAGCAGTCCTGCCGGGGGGTATGGCTACACCTTC.